The 7 T cell receptor beta chains reported below all come from one sample, sequenced in a study of blood T cell repertoires in COVID-19. Clones were read by immunoSEQ multiplex PCR, and TCRdb kept only the in-frame ones, dropping some. The data show under 250,000 clones, around 90% seen once. The sample comprised peripheral blood. All receptors derive from a young man with acute or convalescent COVID-19.

This chain uses TRBV7-9 with TRBJ2-5; 7 bases fit TRBD1. Looked up from germline, CDR1 is SEHNR and CDR2 is FQNEAQ (reference sequence). With V trimmed by 2 bases and J by 4 bases, 10 bases remained unmatched. This CDR3 contains 16 residues. The CDR3 is CASSLPPTGLAETQYF. Written as DNA, the CDR3 is TGTGCCAGCAGCTTACCCCCGACAGGGCTGGCAGAGACCCAGTACTTC.

The chain couples TRBV5-6 to TRBJ2-5; 7 bases fit TRBD2. CDR3 length: 14 residues. Losses at the gene ends were 4 bases for V and 5 bases for J; bases not matched to a gene: 8. Per the germline V gene, CDR1 is SGHDT and CDR2 is YYEEEE. The DNA of the CDR3 is TGTGCCAGCAGCCTAAGCGGGATCGGCGAGACCCAGTACTTC. Translated: CASSLSGIGETQYF.

The rearrangement links TRBV19 to TRBJ2-6, with D perhaps TRBD2 (5 bases). The CDR3 consists of 15 residues. The germline V and J ends were trimmed by 3 bases and 2 bases, with 8 bases remaining between them. Germline values: CDR1 LNHDA, CDR2 SQIVND (reference sequence). CDR3 coding DNA: TGTGCCAGTAGTATGAGGGTCCCTGGGGCCAACGTCCTGACTTTC. Translation gives CASSMRVPGANVLTF.

The chain couples TRBV5-1 to TRBJ2-3, with a weak D call TRBD1 (5 bases). V lost 0 bases and J lost 1, with 6 bases in between. The germline gives CDR1 SGHRS, CDR2 YFSETQ. The CDR3 length is 14 residues. The CDR3 DNA sequence: TGCGCCAGCAGCTTGGCCAGGGGCACAGATACGCAGTATTTT. Residues: CASSLARGTDTQYF.

On this clone itself: This sample includes further DNA sequences coding for the same CDR3. This chain uses TRBV20-1 with TRBJ2-7; D not resolved. The CDR3 consists of 11 residues. V shed 1 base and J shed 3 bases, with 4 bases lying between them. Looked up from germline, CDR1 is DFQATT and CDR2 is SNEGSKA (reference sequence). CDR3: CSARAGYEQYF. The CDR3 coding sequence is TGCAGTGCTAGAGCAGGCTACGAGCAGTACTTC.

V and J are TRBV28 and TRBJ2-5; D is uncertain. Trimming removed 6 bases from V and 2 bases from J, with 4 bases in between. Germline V gene data show CDR1 as MDHEN and CDR2 as SYDVKM. The length of the CDR3 is 11 residues. CDR3 coding DNA: TGTGCCAGCAGGCAGCAAGAGACCCAGTACTTC. Its protein is CASRQQETQYF.

The chain uses TRBV28 and TRBJ2-1, with TRBD1 identical over 9 bases. The CDR3 has 15 amino acids. Germline V gene sequence: CDR1 MDHEN, CDR2 SYDVKM. Trimming took 5 bases from V and 14 from J; bases not matched to a gene: 16. CDR3 residues: CASSQPRTGGHSKFF. DNA for the CDR3: TGTGCCAGCAGTCAACCCCGTACAGGGGGCCACTCAAAGTTCTTC.